The source of this TCR beta chain is a study of OX40 agonist ivuxolimab in advanced cancers. Study details: The treatment was a fully human IgG2 OX40 agonist, ivuxolimab. Study findings and constraints: The study observed clonal expansion of CD4+ and CD8+ blood T cells by week 6 at 0.1 to 3.0 mg/kg. Near-lowest levels of clonal expansion characterized partial responders at 0.1-3.0 mg/kg. The expanded peripheral T cells' antigen specificity was not determined.

As regards this clone: No antigen is known for it.

The V and J ends lost 1 base and 6 bases, in that order; junction bases with no gene match: 0. Germline assignment: CDR1 LGHNA and CDR2 YNFKEQ. This CDR3 comprises 13 residues. The assay was immunoSEQ multiplex PCR, and TCRdb's table has in-frame clones only and misses some. The sample holds tens of thousands of clones; around 90% are singletons and the top ten take approximately 0.43%. This specimen was CD4+ or CD8+ T cells sorted from blood, taken in a trial of the OX40 agonist ivuxolimab. The chain couples TRBV4-2 to TRBJ1-2; 9 bases line up with TRBD1. The source is an adult with an advanced solid tumor such as melanoma, head and neck, liver or kidney cancer. CDR3 protein: CASSQGTGDGYTF. DNA of the CDR3: TGTGCCAGCAGCCAAGGGACAGGGGATGGCTACACCTTC.